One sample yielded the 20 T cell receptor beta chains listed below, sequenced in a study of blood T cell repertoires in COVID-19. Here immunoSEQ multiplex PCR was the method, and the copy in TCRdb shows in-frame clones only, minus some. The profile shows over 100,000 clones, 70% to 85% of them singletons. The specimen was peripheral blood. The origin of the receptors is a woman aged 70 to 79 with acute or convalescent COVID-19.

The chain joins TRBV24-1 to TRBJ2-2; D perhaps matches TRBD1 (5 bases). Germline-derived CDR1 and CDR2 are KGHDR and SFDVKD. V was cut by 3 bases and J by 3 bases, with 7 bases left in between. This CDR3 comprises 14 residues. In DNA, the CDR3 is TGTGCCACCAGTGATACAGGATACACCGGGGAGCTGTTTTTT. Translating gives CATSDTGYTGELFF.

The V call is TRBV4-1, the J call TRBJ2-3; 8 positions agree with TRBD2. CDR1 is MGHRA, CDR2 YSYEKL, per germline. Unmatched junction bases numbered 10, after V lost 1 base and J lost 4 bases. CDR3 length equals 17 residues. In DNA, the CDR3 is TGCGCCAGCAGCCAAGGGGGGCGGGGCGGGGGGCCAGATACGCAGTATTTT. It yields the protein CASSQGGRGGGPDTQYF.

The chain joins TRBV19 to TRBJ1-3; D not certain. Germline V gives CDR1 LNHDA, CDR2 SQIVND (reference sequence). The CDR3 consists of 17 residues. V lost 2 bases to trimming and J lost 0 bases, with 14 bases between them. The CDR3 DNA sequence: TGTGCCAGTAGTATATTGAGTTTGACTCCCTCTGGAAACACCATATATTTT. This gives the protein CASSILSLTPSGNTIYF.

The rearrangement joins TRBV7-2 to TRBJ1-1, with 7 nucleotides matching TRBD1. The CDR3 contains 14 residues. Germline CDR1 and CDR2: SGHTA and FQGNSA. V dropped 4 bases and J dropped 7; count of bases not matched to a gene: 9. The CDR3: CASSSGLTGSEAFF. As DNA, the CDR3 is TGTGCCAGCAGCTCGGGCCTGACAGGGAGTGAAGCTTTCTTT.

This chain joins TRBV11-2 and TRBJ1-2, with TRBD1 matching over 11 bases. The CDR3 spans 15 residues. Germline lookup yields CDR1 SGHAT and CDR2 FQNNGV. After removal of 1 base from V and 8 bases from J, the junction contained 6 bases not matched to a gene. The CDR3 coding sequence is TGTGCCAGCAGCTTAGGGACAGGGGGCTCCAGGGGCTACACCTTC. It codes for CASSLGTGGSRGYTF. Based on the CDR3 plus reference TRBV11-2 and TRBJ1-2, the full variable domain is EAGVAQSPRYKIIEKRQSVAFWCNPISGHATLYWYQQILGQGPKLLIQFQNNGVVDDSQLPKDRFSAERLKGVDSTLKIQPAKLEDSAVYLCASSLGTGGSRGYTFGSGTRLTVV.

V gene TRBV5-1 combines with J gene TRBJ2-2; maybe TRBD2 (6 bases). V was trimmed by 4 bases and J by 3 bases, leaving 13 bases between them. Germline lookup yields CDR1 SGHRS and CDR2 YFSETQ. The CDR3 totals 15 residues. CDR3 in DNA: TGCGCCAGCAGCCCGGAGGGCGCCCACACCGGGGAGCTGTTTTTT. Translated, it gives CASSPEGAHTGELFF.

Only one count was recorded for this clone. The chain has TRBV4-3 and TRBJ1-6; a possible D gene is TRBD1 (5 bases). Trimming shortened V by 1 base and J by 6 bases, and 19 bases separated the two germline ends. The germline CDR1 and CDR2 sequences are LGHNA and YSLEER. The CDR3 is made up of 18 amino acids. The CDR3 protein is CASSQGTRGQAGNSPLHF. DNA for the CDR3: TGCGCCAGCAGCCAAGGGACACGTGGTCAAGCGGGTAATTCACCCCTCCACTTT.

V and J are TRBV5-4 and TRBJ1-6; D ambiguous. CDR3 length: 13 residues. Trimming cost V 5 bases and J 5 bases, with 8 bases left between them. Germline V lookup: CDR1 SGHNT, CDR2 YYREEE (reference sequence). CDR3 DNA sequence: TGTGCCAGCAGACCTACGAATAATTCACCCCTCCACTTT. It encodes CASRPTNNSPLHF.

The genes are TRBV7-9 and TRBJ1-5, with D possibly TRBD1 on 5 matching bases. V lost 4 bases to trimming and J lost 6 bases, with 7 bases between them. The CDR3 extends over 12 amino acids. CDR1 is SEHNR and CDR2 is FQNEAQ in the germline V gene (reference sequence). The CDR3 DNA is TGTGCCAGCAGCTCGGGGGGTCAGCCCCAGCATTTT. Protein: CASSSGGQPQHF.

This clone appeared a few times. The CDR3 nucleotides read TGTGCCAGCACGCAACTCAGGGGGGAAAAACTGTTTTTT. Translation: CASTQLRGEKLFF. The chain combines TRBV6-5 with TRBJ1-4; TRBD1 matches at 7 bases. This CDR3 has 13 residues. The V segment lost 7 bases and the J segment 8 bases; nucleotides outside the gene matches: 7. Germline V gene lookup returns CDR1 MNHEY and CDR2 SVGAGI.

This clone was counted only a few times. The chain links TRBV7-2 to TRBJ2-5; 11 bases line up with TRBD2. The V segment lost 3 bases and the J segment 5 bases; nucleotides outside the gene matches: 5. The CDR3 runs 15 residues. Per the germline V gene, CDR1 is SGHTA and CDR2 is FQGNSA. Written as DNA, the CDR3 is TGTGCCAGCAGCTTTGTAGCGGGGGGGTGGGAGACCCAGTACTTC. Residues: CASSFVAGGWETQYF.

The CDR3 nucleotides read TGTGCCAGCAGTCAAAGAGAGGGTCCTGTGGCTTTCTTT. Translating gives CASSQREGPVAFF. This rearrangement joins TRBV12-3 or TRBV12-4 to TRBJ1-1; D unclear. Trimming removed 5 bases at V and 11 bases at J, with 18 bases between. The CDR3 consists of 13 residues.

CDR3 protein: CATRGSDTEAFF. In DNA, the CDR3 is TGTGCCACCAGGGGCTCCGACACTGAAGCTTTCTTT. The chain is built from TRBV19 and TRBJ1-1, with D perhaps matching TRBD1 (6 bases). The CDR3 is made up of 12 amino acids. Germline values: CDR1 LNHDA, CDR2 SQIVND (reference sequence). Trimming took off 10 bases at V and 3 bases at J, with 12 bases between the two ends.

CDR3 protein: CASSLGQRGPGNTIYF. The CDR3 nucleotides read TGCGCCAGCAGCTTGGGACAGCGGGGGCCTGGAAACACCATATATTTT. The chain employs TRBV5-1 and TRBJ1-3, with D possibly being TRBD1 (6 bases). Trimming took 0 bases from V and 2 from J, leaving 12 bases between them. Per the germline V gene, CDR1 is SGHRS and CDR2 is YFSETQ. The CDR3 has 16 amino acids.

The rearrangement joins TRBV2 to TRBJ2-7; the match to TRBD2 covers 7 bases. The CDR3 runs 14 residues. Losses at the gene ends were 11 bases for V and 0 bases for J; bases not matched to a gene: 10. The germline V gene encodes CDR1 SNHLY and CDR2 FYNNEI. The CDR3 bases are TGTGCCGGAAGGACGCCGGGGGGCTCCTACGAGCAGTACTTC. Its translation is CAGRTPGGSYEQYF.

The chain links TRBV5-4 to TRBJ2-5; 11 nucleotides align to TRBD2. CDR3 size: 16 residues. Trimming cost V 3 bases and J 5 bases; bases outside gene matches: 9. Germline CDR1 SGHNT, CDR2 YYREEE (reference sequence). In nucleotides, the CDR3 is TGTGCCAGCAGCTCGCGTAGCGGGGGGGCATTGGAGACCCAGTACTTC. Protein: CASSSRSGGALETQYF. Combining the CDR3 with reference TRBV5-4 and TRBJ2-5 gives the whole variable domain ETGVTQSPTHLIKTRGQQVTLRCSSQSGHNTVSWYQQALGQGPQFIFQYYREEENGRGNFPPRFSGLQFPNYSSELNVNALELDDSALYLCASSSRSGGALETQYFGPGTRLLVL.

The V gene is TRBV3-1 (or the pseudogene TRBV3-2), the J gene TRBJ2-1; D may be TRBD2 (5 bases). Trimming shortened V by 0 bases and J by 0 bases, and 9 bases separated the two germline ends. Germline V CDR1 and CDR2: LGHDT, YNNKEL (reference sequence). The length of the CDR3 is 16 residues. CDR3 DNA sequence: TGTGCCAGCAGCCAAGAATACGGGGACTCCTACAATGAGCAGTTCTTC. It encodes CASSQEYGDSYNEQFF.

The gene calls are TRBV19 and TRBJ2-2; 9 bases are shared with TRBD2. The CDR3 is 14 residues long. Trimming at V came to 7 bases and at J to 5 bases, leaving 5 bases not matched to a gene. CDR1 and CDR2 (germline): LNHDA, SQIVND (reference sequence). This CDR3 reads CASTSLAGTGELFF. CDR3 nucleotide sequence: TGTGCCAGTACCAGCCTAGCGGGGACCGGGGAGCTGTTTTTT.

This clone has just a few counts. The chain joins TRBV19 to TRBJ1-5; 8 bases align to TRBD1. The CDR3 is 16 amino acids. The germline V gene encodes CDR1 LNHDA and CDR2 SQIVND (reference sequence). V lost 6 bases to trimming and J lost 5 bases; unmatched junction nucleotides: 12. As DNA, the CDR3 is TGTGCCAGTAGGACCCGGGACAGGCTTTCTCATCAGCCCCAGCATTTT. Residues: CASRTRDRLSHQPQHF. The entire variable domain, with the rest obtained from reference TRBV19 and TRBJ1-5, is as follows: DGGITQSPKYLFRKEGQNVTLSCEQNLNHDAMYWYRQDPGQGLRLIYYSQIVNDFQKGDIAEGYSVSREKKESFPLTVTSAQKNPTAFYLCASRTRDRLSHQPQHFGDGTRLSIL.

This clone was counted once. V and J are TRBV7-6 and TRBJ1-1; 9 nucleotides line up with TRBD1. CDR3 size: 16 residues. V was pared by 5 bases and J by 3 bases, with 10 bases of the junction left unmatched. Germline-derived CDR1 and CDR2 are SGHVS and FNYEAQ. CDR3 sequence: CASSARTGVFYTEAFF. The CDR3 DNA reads TGTGCCAGCAGCGCGCGGACAGGGGTATTTTACACTGAAGCTTTCTTT.